The entry below gives a single TCR beta chain sequence along with its context. Its target is not known. Sequencing was done on patients that had shown CD8+CD57+ cell expansion by flow cytometry. This CDR3 comprises 14 residues. V lost 6 bases to trimming and J lost 0 bases; unmatched junction nucleotides: 3. Genomic DNA, serving as template, underwent TCR beta VDJ and CDR3 profiling. TCRdb re-analysed the reads in MiXCR, keeping a single row per CDR3 protein. This table holds over 150,000 distinct CDR3 sequences, around 63% found once. This entry is derived from a study of CD8+CD57+ T cells in acquired aplastic anemia. Turning to the study itself: Recorded DNA amounts for sorted CD4+ and CD8+ cells had an average of 3.2 ug. General observations from the study: Some 30 shared CD8+ CDR3s appeared highly expressed within patients' immunodominant clones.

The chain has TRBV12-3 or TRBV12-4 and TRBJ1-1; 8 bases map to TRBD1. The origin of this receptor is a human donor with aplastic anemia. Sequencing was done on a sample of sorted CD4+, CD8+, or CD8+CD57+ T cells (not recorded which) from PBMCs. CDR3 in amino acids: CASSQGAVNTEAFF. The CDR3, as DNA: TGTGCCAGCAGCCAGGGGGCAGTGAACACTGAAGCTTTCTTT.